The present entry profiles one T cell receptor (beta chain) with its context. This entry comes from a study of blood T cell repertoires in COVID-19. Enrolled through a virtual design, the participants were between 18 and 89 years of age and came from about two dozen US areas. Cohort 3 recovery required two negative PCRs, clearance, or symptom resolution. Only in-frame clones appear in the TCRdb table, and some are missing; sequencing was by immunoSEQ multiplex PCR. This table holds almost 500,000 clones, roughly nine tenths found once. Sequenced material: PBMCs or T cells enriched from blood (not recorded which). The sequence was obtained from a woman between 55 and 75 years old who had recovered from COVID-19.

This CDR3 reads CASSPPSFPGANVLTF. The CDR3 DNA sequence: TGTGCCAGCTCACCACCGTCTTTCCCTGGGGCCAACGTCCTGACTTTC. The gene calls are TRBV18 and TRBJ2-6, with D unresolved. In germline, CDR1 is KGHSH, CDR2 LQKENI. The CDR3 is made up of 16 amino acids. V lost 0 bases to trimming and J lost 2 bases, with 8 bases between them.